This TCR beta chain was recovered during a study of T cells after yellow fever vaccination. Findings and caveats of the study: Abundant clonotypes from the bulk population could get into FACS-sorted repertoires as contaminants.

With regard to this clonotype: Its antigen is unidentified.

The 5'RACE template-switching step produced TCR cDNA and added a universal primer site and UMIs. Using its own MiXCR run on the 5' RACE reads, TCRdb lists one record per CDR3 protein. Among a few hundred thousand distinct CDR3 sequences listed, around 17% were seen once. The sample consisted of PBMCs, taken about 5 days after the first yellow fever vaccination. The TCR was taken from a man aged 18 to 30 who received the YFV17D yellow fever vaccine.

The CDR3 spells CASSLVRSAPFNYGYTF. The CDR3 DNA reads TGTGCCAGCAGCTTAGTCAGGAGCGCCCCTTTTAACTATGGCTACACCTTC. V gene TRBV7-8 combines with J gene TRBJ1-2; D call uncertain. This CDR3 spans 17 amino acids. Per germline, CDR1 SGHVS and CDR2 FQNEAQ. The ends were cut back, 1 base at V and 1 base at J, with 16 bases in the middle.